This record covers a single T cell receptor beta chain. There is no known antigen for this receptor. No much larger clone is present one base from it, and per-base qualities are unavailable. The library came from the immunoSEQ multiplex PCR assay. For most patients, genomic DNA was isolated with the Qiagen DNeasy Blood and Tissue Kit and shipped frozen to Adaptive Biotechnologies for TCR sequencing. For most patients, genomic DNA was subjected to high-throughput TCR-beta CDR3 sequencing by Adaptive Biotechnologies. The study's own analysis went as follows. TCR sequencing data were retrieved from Adaptive's ImmunoSEQ software for around 19 patients, whereas three other patients were processed with MiXCR and VDJtools. CD4 versus CD8 sorting errors were corrected by removing sequences found in both subsets at a frequency ratio below 5:1. CDR3 nucleotide sequences shared between donor and recipient were removed because the origin of such sequences could not be assigned. Alloreactive clones required at least 2-fold expansion over unstimulated cells and minimum CFSE-low frequency of 0.002% (template counts) or 0.001% (read counts). A clone was considered mappable if detected in the sequenced pre-transplant spleen, lymph node, or MLR CFSE-low populations of the donor or recipient. Cumulative frequency of alloreactive clones was calculated as a percentage of all sequences weighted by copy number. TCRdb obtained this table from immuneACCESS and retained in-frame rearrangements with V and J assigned. These tables miss some clones; where compared with another copy, unresolved V genes account for less than half of the shortfall, and the remainder is unexplained. The V and J calls and clone size are taken from that table; D and trimming were inferred from the DNA. For this sample the table gives around 110,000 clones, of which about nine tenths were detected only once. The ten largest clonotypes hold more than 0.15% of the sample.

The source of the sample is a study of graft-versus-host responses after intestinal transplantation (dated by TCRdb to the early 2020s). About the full investigation: The transplants that recipients got were multivisceral, liver-intestinal, or isolated intestinal. All recipients received anti-thymocyte globulin induction followed by maintenance tacrolimus and steroids for approximately 3 years. After intestinal transplantation, graft-versus-host and host-versus-graft alloreactive T cell clones were followed in the graft, circulation and bone marrow using bulk TCR-beta CDR3 sequencing. To identify alloreactive clones, pre-transplant mixed lymphocyte reaction products were sequenced and compared with unstimulated pre-transplant donor and recipient T cells. Of the 20 to 25 intestinal transplant recipients enrolled in the cohort, one of whom was a retransplant, a few patients without pretransplant specimens were excluded. Donor T cell macrochimerism was defined as a peak of at least 4% donor T cells among recipient peripheral blood mononuclear cells. Rather than being sequenced by the commercial service, samples from a few later patients were sequenced in-house on an Illumina MiSeq and processed with MiXCR. Beyond this particular receptor, the publication reports: GvH clones turned up in recipient bone marrow, with some appearing earlier in ileal mucosa or blood, a pattern consistent with an intestinal mucosal origin. The conclusions were limited by the relatively low number and heterogeneity of the intestinal transplant patients. In patients with donor T cell macrochimerism, the allografts had high GvH to HvG T cell clonal ratios. Early after transplant, peak levels of circulating GvH clones were found to be associated with declines in HvG clones.

The CDR3 measures 15 amino acids from cysteine to phenylalanine. The sequence is cut down to CDR3 DNA, 45 bases in frame from base 1. From the germline V gene (reference sequence), CDR1 is LNHDA and CDR2 is SQIVND. Trimmed from V: 5 bases; trimmed from J: 7 bases; junction bases lacking a gene match: 8. The time point label here, explained by the study, means: cells obtained before transplantation from donor or recipient. CD3+CD4+ and CD3+CD8+ populations were FACS-sorted from unstimulated pre-transplant donor and recipient cells taken from spleen or lymph nodes. Recombination linked TRBV19 to TRBJ2-2, and 9 junction bases match TRBD1. This TCR was sampled from a human donor who received an intestinal transplant. The sequencing here drew on unstimulated CD4+ T cells sorted from spleen or lymph node cells, taken before intestinal transplant. The DNA sequence follows: TGTGCCAGTAGTCCCGGGACAGGGAGGAACGGGGAGCTGTTTTTT. It specifies CASSPGTGRNGELFF. Full variable domain (CDR3 extended with the reference TRBV19 and TRBJ2-2 proteins): DGGITQSPKYLFRKEGQNVTLSCEQNLNHDAMYWYRQDPGQGLRLIYYSQIVNDFQKGDIAEGYSVSREKKESFPLTVTSAQKNPTAFYLCASSPGTGRNGELFFGEGSRLTVL.